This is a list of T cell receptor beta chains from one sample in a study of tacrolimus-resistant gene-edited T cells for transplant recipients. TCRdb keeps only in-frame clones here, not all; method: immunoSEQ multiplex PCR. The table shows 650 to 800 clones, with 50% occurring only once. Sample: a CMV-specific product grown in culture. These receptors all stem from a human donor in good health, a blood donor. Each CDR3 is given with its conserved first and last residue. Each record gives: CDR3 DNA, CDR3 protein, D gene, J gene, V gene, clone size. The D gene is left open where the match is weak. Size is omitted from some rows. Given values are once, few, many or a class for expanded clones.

CDR3 DNA: TGTGCCAGCGAGGGGACAGGCGACAGTGAGACCCAGTACTTC
CDR3 protein: CASEGTGDSETQYF
D gene: TRBD1
J gene: TRBJ2-5
V gene: TRBV28
clone size: large

CDR3 DNA: TGTGCCAGTATCAATGGGGGGCCTTCAGATGAGCAGTTCTTC
CDR3 protein: CASINGGPSDEQFF
D gene: NA
J gene: TRBJ2-1
V gene: TRBV6-5
clone size: NA

CDR3 DNA: TGTGCCAGCAGTAATTCGGACAGCCAAGAGACCCAGTACTTC
CDR3 protein: CASSNSDSQETQYF
D gene: NA
J gene: TRBJ2-5
V gene: TRBV2
clone size: NA

CDR3 DNA: TGTGCCAGCAGTGCAGGGCTGGAGAACAATGAGCAGTTCTTC
CDR3 protein: CASSAGLENNEQFF
D gene: NA
J gene: TRBJ2-1
V gene: TRBV6-4
clone size: NA

CDR3 DNA: TGTGCCAGCAGCCAATCCCCTGGGGGGCGGGCTTTCTTT
CDR3 protein: CASSQSPGGRAFF
D gene: NA
J gene: TRBJ1-1
V gene: TRBV14
clone size: NA

CDR3 DNA: TGTGCCAGCAGCTTAGAGACGGGAGCCTCCTACGAGCAGTACTTC
CDR3 protein: CASSLETGASYEQYF
D gene: NA
J gene: TRBJ2-7
V gene: TRBV11-3
clone size: once

CDR3 DNA: TGTGCCAGCACCGATAACAGTAACACTGAAGCTTTCTTT
CDR3 protein: CASTDNSNTEAFF
D gene: NA
J gene: TRBJ1-1
V gene: TRBV12-3/TRBV12-4
clone size: NA

CDR3 DNA: TGCGCCAGCAGCCCCCTCGGCCCAAGGGGGGCGCACACCGGGGAGCTGTTTTTT
CDR3 protein: CASSPLGPRGAHTGELFF
D gene: NA
J gene: TRBJ2-2
V gene: TRBV4-1
clone size: few

CDR3 DNA: TGTGCCAGCAGCGCCCCGGACAGGGATAATGAGCAGTTCTTC
CDR3 protein: CASSAPDRDNEQFF
D gene: TRBD1
J gene: TRBJ2-1
V gene: TRBV7-9
clone size: NA

CDR3 DNA: TGCGCCAGCACGCCCAGGGGGTTATTCTATGGCTACACCTTC
CDR3 protein: CASTPRGLFYGYTF
D gene: TRBD1
J gene: TRBJ1-2
V gene: TRBV10-2
clone size: NA

CDR3 DNA: TGTGCCACCCGGAGGGTCAACTATGGCTACACCTTC
CDR3 protein: CATRRVNYGYTF
D gene: NA
J gene: TRBJ1-2
V gene: TRBV6-5
clone size: NA

CDR3 DNA: TGTGCCAGTCAGGTAGGGCAGGGATTAGAGACCCAGTACTTC
CDR3 protein: CASQVGQGLETQYF
D gene: NA
J gene: TRBJ2-5
V gene: TRBV24-1
clone size: large

CDR3 DNA: TGTGCCAGCAGTGACTCACCGGAGCCAAGCGGTGAGCAGTTCTTC
CDR3 protein: CASSDSPEPSGEQFF
D gene: NA
J gene: TRBJ2-1
V gene: TRBV6-4
clone size: NA

CDR3 DNA: TGCGCCAGCAGCCTAACAGGGGGAGTTGCGGAGACCCAGTACTTC
CDR3 protein: CASSLTGGVAETQYF
D gene: TRBD1
J gene: TRBJ2-5
V gene: TRBV5-1
clone size: few

CDR3 DNA: TGCGCCAGCAGCTTGGGACTTCAAAGCACAGATACGCAGTATTTT
CDR3 protein: CASSLGLQSTDTQYF
D gene: NA
J gene: TRBJ2-3
V gene: TRBV5-1
clone size: NA

CDR3 DNA: TGTGCCAGTAGTTTGAGATCCGGGGAGCTGTTTTTT
CDR3 protein: CASSLRSGELFF
D gene: NA
J gene: TRBJ2-2
V gene: TRBV19
clone size: NA

CDR3 DNA: TGTGCCAGCAGCCGCGTAGCGGGAGGGGTCTACAATGAGCAGTTCTTC
CDR3 protein: CASSRVAGGVYNEQFF
D gene: TRBD2
J gene: TRBJ2-1
V gene: TRBV27
clone size: NA

CDR3 DNA: TGTGCCAGTAGTGGCGGGAACCTTTACAATGAGCAGTTCTTC
CDR3 protein: CASSGGNLYNEQFF
D gene: NA
J gene: TRBJ2-1
V gene: TRBV19
clone size: NA

CDR3 DNA: TGTGCCAGCAGTACCGGACAATTCCTCCACTTT
CDR3 protein: CASSTGQFLHF
D gene: NA
J gene: TRBJ1-6
V gene: TRBV6-5
clone size: few

CDR3 DNA: TGTGCCAGCAGCTCCTACGGGACAGGGGGCTCCCCCGAGCAGTACTTC
CDR3 protein: CASSSYGTGGSPEQYF
D gene: TRBD1
J gene: TRBJ2-7
V gene: TRBV7-9
clone size: few

CDR3 DNA: TGTGCCAGCAGTAATACCAGGGGGCGGGAGACCCAGTACTTC
CDR3 protein: CASSNTRGRETQYF
D gene: TRBD1
J gene: TRBJ2-5
V gene: TRBV27
clone size: few

CDR3 DNA: TGTGCCAGTAGTATTACGTCCTCGAGCTCCTACAATGAGCAGTTCTTC
CDR3 protein: CASSITSSSSYNEQFF
D gene: NA
J gene: TRBJ2-1
V gene: TRBV19
clone size: NA

CDR3 DNA: TGTGCCAGCAGCTTCCGGGACATAGATTTCGATGAGCAGTTCTTC
CDR3 protein: CASSFRDIDFDEQFF
D gene: NA
J gene: TRBJ2-1
V gene: TRBV5-5
clone size: NA

CDR3 DNA: TGTGCCAGCAGTCCCCCGACAGCGTTAAACACCGGGGAGCTGTTTTTT
CDR3 protein: CASSPPTALNTGELFF
D gene: NA
J gene: TRBJ2-2
V gene: TRBV27
clone size: few

CDR3 DNA: TGTGCCAGCAGCTTACCGGGAGGGAATTCACCCCTCCACTTT
CDR3 protein: CASSLPGGNSPLHF
D gene: NA
J gene: TRBJ1-6
V gene: TRBV7-9
clone size: medium-sized

CDR3 DNA: TGTGCCTGGAGTGGGGGACTCCACTATGGCTACACCTTC
CDR3 protein: CAWSGGLHYGYTF
D gene: NA
J gene: TRBJ1-2
V gene: TRBV30
clone size: medium-sized

CDR3 DNA: TGTGCCAGCTCAAACGGATTCAGGGACAATGAGCAGTTCTTC
CDR3 protein: CASSNGFRDNEQFF
D gene: NA
J gene: TRBJ2-1
V gene: TRBV18
clone size: NA

CDR3 DNA: TGTGCCAGCAGTTTAGCCGGGGATCAGCCCCAGCATTTT
CDR3 protein: CASSLAGDQPQHF
D gene: NA
J gene: TRBJ1-5
V gene: TRBV12-3/TRBV12-4
clone size: few

CDR3 DNA: TGTGCCAGCAGTTACTCGACCACTGAAGCTTTCTTT
CDR3 protein: CASSYSTTEAFF
D gene: NA
J gene: TRBJ1-1
V gene: TRBV6-5
clone size: NA

CDR3 DNA: TGTGCCTGGAGTAGGCAAACTGAAGCTTTCTTT
CDR3 protein: CAWSRQTEAFF
D gene: NA
J gene: TRBJ1-1
V gene: TRBV30
clone size: NA